This record looks at one T cell receptor beta chain sequence and its context. The antigen remains unidentified. These data originate in a study of T cell responses to AZD1222 COVID-19 vaccine. The CDR3 sequence is 16 residues long. V lost 0 bases, J lost 0 bases, and 9 bases lay in between. The germline CDR1 and CDR2 sequences are SGDLS and YYNGEE. Study observations and caveats: Scientists sampled the repertoires only once the peak T cell response had passed. Spike-specific TCRs gained breadth and depth after people received two AZD1222 doses. Baseline seropositivity characterized only a handful of AZD1222 recipients. Clonal diversity was possibly underestimated; the donors were predominantly white British and more often female.

Method: immunoSEQ multiplex PCR; TCRdb's copy keeps in-frame clones and lacks some. The sample lists tens of thousands of clones, 89% seen once, with about 9.6% in the top ten. The TCR sequence derives from an adult who received the AZD1222 COVID-19 vaccine. Material: peripheral blood, obtained 28 days after the second AZD1222 dose. V and J are TRBV9 and TRBJ1-4; D is uncertain. The CDR3 DNA reads TGTGCCAGCAGCGTAGGGCACCTTGCAACTAATGAAAAACTGTTTTTT. It yields the protein CASSVGHLATNEKLFF.